Presented here are 23 T cell receptor beta chains from one specimen sequenced in a study of PD-1 blockade in mismatch repair-deficient tumors. TCRdb's table, derived via immunoSEQ multiplex PCR, lists solely in-frame clones and lacks some. The repertoire holds about 130,000 clones, about nine tenths seen once, with approximately 12% in the top ten. The input for sequencing was peripheral blood, taken approximately 70 weeks after starting pembrolizumab. All receptors come from an adult with mismatch repair-deficient cancer.

In DNA, the CDR3 is TGTGCCAGCTGGATCACAGGTCGGGAAGCCGGGGAGCTGTTTTTT. This encodes CASWITGREAGELFF. The V gene is TRBV7-9, the J gene TRBJ2-2; D is tentatively TRBD1 or TRBD2 (5 bases each). Germline loops: CDR1 SEHNR, CDR2 FQNEAQ (reference sequence). The CDR3 is 15 residues long. The V and J ends lost 8 bases and 6 bases respectively, with 19 bases between them.

The chain has TRBV5-1 and TRBJ2-7; D is possibly TRBD1 (5 bases). Trimming removed 5 bases from V and 3 bases from J, with 9 bases in between. Germline CDR1 SGHRS, CDR2 YFSETQ. The CDR3 contains 12 residues. In nucleotides, the CDR3 is TGCGCCAGCAGAAGTCAGGGCTACGAGCAGTACTTC. Amino acid sequence: CASRSQGYEQYF.

This chain links TRBV19 with TRBJ1-1; D is ambiguous. The germline V gene has CDR1 LNHDA and CDR2 SQIVND (reference sequence). The V end was cut by 6 bases, the J end by 1 base, with 21 bases between. The CDR3 spans 17 residues. CDR3 sequence reads: CASRIYSGPDPNTEAFF. The CDR3 DNA is TGTGCCAGTAGAATTTACAGCGGGCCGGACCCGAACACTGAAGCTTTCTTT.

V and J are TRBV19 and TRBJ2-1, with 8 bases identical to TRBD1. With V trimmed by 4 bases and J by 0 bases, 8 bases remained unmatched. The CDR3 has 17 amino acids. CDR1 is LNHDA and CDR2 is SQIVND in the germline V gene (reference sequence). The CDR3 nucleotides are TGTGCCAGTAGTAACCCCGGGACAGGAGTCTCCTACAATGAGCAGTTCTTC. It specifies CASSNPGTGVSYNEQFF.

DNA for the CDR3: TGCGCCAGCAGCTTTACTAGCGGGAGGGTTTGGGATGAGCAGTTCTTC. Amino acid sequence: CASSFTSGRVWDEQFF. The rearrangement links TRBV5-1 to TRBJ2-1, with TRBD2 identical over 13 bases. With 2 bases clipped from V and 8 bases from J, the junction kept 7 bases outside the gene matches. Per germline, CDR1 SGHRS and CDR2 YFSETQ. The CDR3 runs to 16 residues.

This clone appeared a few times. The rearrangement joins TRBV11-1 to TRBJ2-7; D unclear. Germline loops: CDR1 SGHAT, CDR2 FQDESV (reference sequence). The CDR3 covers 15 residues. Trimming removed 2 bases at V and 3 bases at J, with 14 bases between. The CDR3 DNA is TGTGCCAGCAGCTTAACGAGGCGGAGTGACTACGAGCAGTACTTC. Its protein is CASSLTRRSDYEQYF.

The chain employs TRBV29-1 and TRBJ2-1, with D possibly being TRBD2 (5 bases). Germline CDR1 SQVTM, CDR2 ANQGSEA. CDR3 length equals 13 residues. V gave up 4 bases and J gave up 2 bases, with 9 bases separating them. CDR3 nucleotide sequence: TGCAGCGTTGGAGCGGACCCCTACAATGAGCAGTTCTTC. It yields the protein CSVGADPYNEQFF.

The chain combines TRBV12-5 with TRBJ2-3, with 13 bases fitting TRBD2. Looked up from germline, CDR1 is LGHNT and CDR2 is FRNRAP. The ends lost 10 bases at V and 5 bases at J; junction bases unmatched: 21. There are 19 residues in the CDR3. CDR3 bases: TGTGCTACCTCATCCACACACGGACTAGCGGGAGATTCGAAAGATACGCAGTATTTT. Its protein product is CATSSTHGLAGDSKDTQYF.

This clone was counted between two and nine times. As DNA, the CDR3 is TGCAGCGTTGTGGGACAGGGGGCTTATGGCTACACCTTC. Translating gives CSVVGQGAYGYTF. This chain joins TRBV29-1 and TRBJ1-2; 12 bases fit TRBD1. Looked up from germline, CDR1 is SQVTM and CDR2 is ANQGSEA. The trim removed 4 bases at V and 5 bases at J, leaving 2 bases unmatched. The length of the CDR3 is 13 residues.

This chain links TRBV27 with TRBJ2-2, with D perhaps matching TRBD2 (5 bases). V was shortened by 5 bases and J by 4 bases, with 11 bases between the two germline ends. This CDR3 spans 14 amino acids. Germline CDR1 and CDR2: MNHEY and SMNVEV (reference sequence). As DNA, the CDR3 is TGTGCCAGCAGTCTACGGACTTTCACCGGGGAGCTGTTTTTT. Its translation: CASSLRTFTGELFF.

The chain carries TRBV27 and TRBJ1-4, with D possibly being TRBD1 (5 bases). Germline CDR1 is MNHEY and CDR2 is SMNVEV (reference sequence). The germline V and J ends were trimmed by 0 bases and 8 bases, with 13 bases remaining between them. CDR3 size: 15 residues. The CDR3 DNA is TGTGCCAGCAGTTTATCGGGGGTGGTCGGGGAAAAACTGTTTTTT. The encoded protein is CASSLSGVVGEKLFF.

On this clone itself: At one boundary the junction diverges from the germline segment, which might be a read error. DNA of the CDR3: TGTGCCAGCAGGACAGGGGAAGATACCCAGTACTTC. Protein sequence: CASRTGEDTQYF. The chain recombines TRBV7-9 with TRBJ2-5; the match to TRBD1 covers 8 bases. Looked up from germline, CDR1 is SEHNR and CDR2 is FQNEAQ (reference sequence). CDR3 length: 12 residues.

The V and J genes are TRBV13 and TRBJ2-3; 13 positions agree with TRBD2. The CDR3 is 18 residues long. In germline, CDR1 is PRHDT, CDR2 FYEKMQ (reference sequence). V shed 2 bases and J 2 bases; nucleotides not matched to a gene: 7. Written as DNA, the CDR3 is TGTGCCAGCAGCTTACTACTAGCGGGAGGGAAGAACACAGATACGCAGTATTTT. Protein product: CASSLLLAGGKNTDTQYF.

The CDR3 loop is CASSMGERRQPQHF. CDR3 nucleotide sequence: TGTGCCAGCAGCATGGGGGAGAGGCGGCAGCCCCAGCATTTT. J is TRBJ1-5 and V is TRBV21-1. TRBV21-1 is a recognized pseudogene. CDR3 length: 14 residues.

With respect to this clone: Other DNA sequences in this specimen translate into the identical CDR3. This chain joins TRBV2 and TRBJ2-7; D is unresolved. The CDR3 is 11 amino acids. The V end lost 6 bases, the J end lost 3 bases, and 6 bases lay between the germline ends. Germline V gene lookup returns CDR1 SNHLY and CDR2 FYNNEI. This CDR3 is CASSENYEQYF. The CDR3 nucleotides read TGTGCCAGCAGCGAAAACTACGAGCAGTACTTC.

The chain employs TRBV10-3 and TRBJ2-7; 11 bases map to TRBD2. The CDR3 sequence is 16 residues long. The J segment lost 3 bases and the V segment lost 3 bases, leaving 7 bases of the junction unmatched. Germline CDR1 is ENHRY and CDR2 is SYGVKD. The CDR3 sequence is CAISEQTSGNFYEQYF. CDR3 nucleotide sequence: TGTGCCATCAGTGAACAGACTAGCGGGAATTTCTACGAGCAGTACTTC.

On this clone itself: At one boundary the junction diverges from the germline segment, which might be a read error. V usage is TRBV10-1 and J usage is TRBJ2-1; 14 bases are shared with TRBD2. The length of the CDR3 is 14 residues. Germline V gene data show CDR1 as WNHNN and CDR2 as SYGVQD (reference sequence). In DNA, the CDR3 is TGCGCCAGCAGTGAGACGGGACTAGCGGGAGATCTGGTCTTC. This gives the protein CASSETGLAGDLVF.

This chain joins TRBV4-3 and TRBJ2-2, with TRBD2 matching 11 bases. The CDR3 extends over 17 amino acids. Germline CDR1 LGHNA, CDR2 YSLEER. With V trimmed by 0 bases and J by 5 bases, 5 bases remained unmatched. DNA for the CDR3: TGCGCCAGCAGCCAAGATAGCGGGAGGGCCATTACCGGGGAGCTGTTTTTT. This translates into CASSQDSGRAITGELFF.

V and J are TRBV4-1 and TRBJ2-7; 10 bases are a match to TRBD1. Germline V lookup: CDR1 MGHRA, CDR2 YSYEKL. Unmatched junction bases numbered 5, after V lost 1 base and J lost 2 bases. This CDR3 has 16 residues. The CDR3 here is CASSQGGTGVAYEQYF. The CDR3 bases are TGCGCCAGCAGCCAAGGAGGGACAGGGGTTGCCTACGAGCAGTACTTC.

The chain links TRBV13 to TRBJ1-4; D is ambiguous. With 5 bases removed from V and 7 bases from J, the gap between germline ends came to 17 bases. CDR1 PRHDT and CDR2 FYEKMQ come from the germline V gene (reference sequence). This CDR3 region has 15 residues. CDR3 loop: CASSIRLNKGEKLFF. CDR3 in DNA: TGTGCCAGCAGCATCCGCTTAAACAAGGGTGAAAAACTGTTTTTT.

Many counts were recorded for this clone. The chain carries TRBV12-5 and TRBJ1-2; D unresolved. V was pared by 4 bases and J by 2 bases, with 8 bases between. Germline CDR1 and CDR2: LGHNT and FRNRAP. There are 13 residues in the CDR3. The CDR3 protein is CASGYGRNYGYTF. Here the CDR3 DNA reads TGTGCTAGTGGTTACGGACGGAACTATGGCTACACCTTC.

The gene calls are TRBV19 and TRBJ2-7; 15 bases align to TRBD2. Germline CDR1 is LNHDA and CDR2 is SQIVND (reference sequence). The CDR3 has 18 residues. The V segment lost 10 bases and the J segment 4 bases; nucleotides outside the gene matches: 17. CDR3 residues: CATSPGLAGGTLDYEQYF. The CDR3 region has the DNA TGTGCCACCTCGCCGGGACTAGCGGGAGGAACACTGGATTACGAGCAGTACTTC.

The V gene is TRBV4-1, the J gene TRBJ2-2, with D possibly TRBD1 on 6 matching bases. CDR3 length: 19 residues. Germline V gene data show CDR1 as MGHRA and CDR2 as YSYEKL. V lost 0 bases, J lost 3 bases, and 20 bases lay in between. The CDR3, as DNA: TGCGCCAGCAGCCAAGATAGCCGGGTAGGGACAACCCACACCGGGGAGCTGTTTTTT. Translated, it gives CASSQDSRVGTTHTGELFF.